One and the same sample provided the 27 T cell receptor beta chains below, sequenced in a study of shared clonotypes between healthy human individuals. Assay: immunoSEQ multiplex PCR; the TCRdb copy retains only in-frame clones and omits some. The sample includes about 2.4 million clones, 93% of them seen just once. Material for sequencing was naive CD4+ T cells from PBMCs. Stated subset: CD45RA+ positively selected. The receptors were sampled from a man aged 18-30 years in good health. Some clones in this sample may be carry-over from other donors' samples.

This clone was counted once. The chain employs TRBV6-5 and TRBJ2-7; D may match TRBD1 or TRBD2 (5 bases each). The CDR3 loop spans 15 amino acids. With 0 bases removed from V and 3 bases from J, the gap between germline ends came to 12 bases. The germline V gene encodes CDR1 MNHEY and CDR2 SVGAGI. CDR3 DNA: TGTGCCAGCAGTTACTCGGGGGTCGGGTTCTACGAGCAGTACTTC. Amino acids: CASSYSGVGFYEQYF.

On this clone itself: This specimen includes other DNA sequences encoding the same CDR3. The chain joins TRBV5-1 to TRBJ2-7, with 13 bases lining up with TRBD2. The CDR3 runs to 15 residues. CDR1 is SGHRS and CDR2 is YFSETQ in the germline V gene. Germline trimming cut 3 bases from V and 2 bases from J; bases unmatched to any gene: 2. In DNA form, the CDR3 reads TGCGCCAGCAGCTGGGGACTAGCGGGACCCTACGAGCAGTACTTC. Residues: CASSWGLAGPYEQYF.

J is TRBJ1-5 and V is TRBV2; a weak D match, TRBD1 (6 bases). Germline V gene data show CDR1 as SNHLY and CDR2 as FYNNEI. The CDR3 has 15 residues. V lost 8 bases and J lost 0, with 14 bases in between. CDR3 in DNA: TGTGCCAGCGGCAGGGGTCGCGTTAGCAATCAGCCCCAGCATTTT. Protein: CASGRGRVSNQPQHF.

This sequence joins TRBV5-4 and TRBJ2-2; D perhaps matches TRBD1 (6 bases). The V and J ends lost 2 bases and 1 base respectively, with 12 bases between them. The CDR3 is made up of 16 amino acids. CDR1 and CDR2 from the germline V gene are SGHNT and YYREEE (reference sequence). The DNA for the CDR3 is TGTGCCAGCAGCTTCCCAGGGGCCCGGAACACCGGGGAGCTGTTTTTT. Translated, it gives CASSFPGARNTGELFF.

The J gene is TRBJ2-5, the V gene TRBV28; 11 nucleotides agree with TRBD2. Trimming took 2 bases from V and 1 from J; bases not matched to a gene: 3. The V gene's germline CDR1 is MDHEN and CDR2 SYDVKM. The CDR3 has 16 residues. The CDR3, as DNA: TGTGCCAGCAGTTTACTCGGACTAGCGGGCCAAGAGACCCAGTACTTC. Its protein product is CASSLLGLAGQETQYF.

The V call is TRBV5-1, the J call TRBJ2-7; 10 bases fit TRBD2. The CDR3 spans 15 residues. The junction had 12 bases not matched to a gene; V was cut back by 6 bases and J by 6 bases. In germline, CDR1 is SGHRS, CDR2 YFSETQ. The CDR3 is CASTSGTSVFSEQYF. CDR3 in DNA: TGCGCCAGCACCTCCGGGACTAGCGTGTTTAGCGAGCAGTACTTC.

This chain connects TRBV28 to TRBJ2-3, with a weak D call TRBD2 (5 bases). The V end was cut by 8 bases, the J end by 0 bases, with 15 bases between. The germline CDR1 and CDR2 sequences are MDHEN and SYDVKM. This CDR3 has 15 amino acids. In DNA form, the CDR3 reads TGTGCCAGCGTCACAGACTATACTAGCACAGATACGCAGTATTTT. Its protein is CASVTDYTSTDTQYF.

The rearrangement links TRBV14 to TRBJ1-1, with D perhaps matching TRBD1 (6 bases). Germline V gene lookup returns CDR1 SGHDN and CDR2 FVKESK. V was clipped by 4 bases and J by 1 base, with 16 bases between them. There are 16 residues in the CDR3. This CDR3 reads CASSRGTTRRNTEAFF. Written as DNA, the CDR3 is TGTGCCAGCAGCCGCGGGACAACCAGGAGGAACACTGAAGCTTTCTTT.

With respect to this clone: This specimen includes other DNA sequences encoding the same CDR3. This chain connects TRBV15 to TRBJ2-7; D possibly corresponds to TRBD2 (6 bases). The V and J ends lost 0 bases and 2 bases respectively, with 8 bases between them. The germline gives CDR1 LNHNV, CDR2 YYDKDF (reference sequence). There are 14 residues in the CDR3. The CDR3 DNA reads TGTGCCACCAGCAGAGATACGGGAGCCTACGAGCAGTACTTC. Its translation is CATSRDTGAYEQYF.

The rearrangement joins TRBV6-5 to TRBJ2-5, with D unclear. Germline V gives CDR1 MNHEY, CDR2 SVGAGI. This CDR3 has 12 amino acids. V lost 4 bases and J 1 base, leaving 4 bases between the germline ends. CDR3 in DNA: TGTGCCAGCAGTTCCAGCCAAGAGACCCAGTACTTC. It yields the protein CASSSSQETQYF.

V gene TRBV6-6 combines with J gene TRBJ2-5; 9 bases match TRBD1. After removal of 6 bases from V and 3 bases from J, the junction contained 2 bases not matched to a gene. This CDR3 region has 13 residues. CDR1 and CDR2 from the germline V gene are MNHNY and SVGAGI (reference sequence). In nucleotides, the CDR3 is TGTGCCAGCAGGAGGACAGGGGAAGAGACCCAGTACTTC. Translation: CASRRTGEETQYF.

CDR3 nucleotide sequence: TGTGCCAGCAGCCGATCGTCCCGCGATGAGCAGTTCTTC. This sequence encodes CASSRSSRDEQFF. V is TRBV7-3 and J is TRBJ2-1, with D uncertain. V was shortened by 5 bases and J by 8 bases, with 13 bases between the two germline ends. CDR1 is SGHTA and CDR2 is FQGTGA in the germline V gene. The CDR3 sequence is 13 residues long.

The chain links TRBV30 to TRBJ1-1; D call uncertain. The CDR3 loop spans 13 amino acids. Germline V gene sequence: CDR1 GTSNPN, CDR2 SVGIG (reference sequence). V dropped 4 bases and J dropped 6 bases, with 15 bases sitting between them. The DNA for the CDR3 is TGTGCCTGGACTCCCCCACGGAGTTCTGAAGCTTTCTTT. Translated, it gives CAWTPPRSSEAFF.

A remark on this clone: The same CDR3 arises from other DNA sequences in this sample as well. The chain joins TRBV6-4 to TRBJ2-3; D gene ambiguous. There are 11 residues in the CDR3. V lost 6 bases, J lost 5 bases, and 6 bases lay in between. Germline V gene lookup returns CDR1 MRHNA and CDR2 SNTAGT. The CDR3 sequence: CASSVGDTQYF. The CDR3 region has the DNA TGTGCCAGCAGCGTTGGAGATACGCAGTATTTT.

This clone was recorded a few times. This sample also contains other DNA sequences that code for the same CDR3. The rearrangement links TRBV5-1 to TRBJ1-3; D is ambiguous. V lost 0 bases and J lost 2, with 3 bases in between. From germline, CDR1 is SGHRS and CDR2 YFSETQ. The CDR3 has 13 residues. The CDR3 nucleotides read TGCGCCAGCAGCTTGGACCCTGGAAACACCATATATTTT. This encodes CASSLDPGNTIYF.

This sequence joins TRBV27 and TRBJ2-7; no reliable D call. With 2 bases removed from V and 6 bases from J, the gap between germline ends came to 14 bases. The CDR3 is 14 amino acids. Germline lookup yields CDR1 MNHEY and CDR2 SMNVEV (reference sequence). The CDR3 bases are TGTGCCAGCAGTTTAGCCACCCCAGTGGCCGAGCAGTACTTC. It specifies CASSLATPVAEQYF.

The chain uses TRBV6-6 and TRBJ1-1; D gene ambiguous. V lost 7 bases, J lost 4 bases, and 16 bases lay in between. The CDR3 is 14 amino acids. Germline CDR1 reads MNHNY; CDR2 reads SVGAGI (reference sequence). The CDR3 sequence is CASTTGAYGTEAFF. The CDR3 DNA follows: TGTGCCAGCACAACCGGTGCGTACGGCACTGAAGCTTTCTTT.

This clone was seen only once. The genes are TRBV10-1 and TRBJ2-1, with D possibly being TRBD1 or TRBD2 (5 bases each). The CDR3 totals 14 residues. V dropped 4 bases and J dropped 3 bases, with 10 bases sitting between them. The V gene's germline CDR1 is WNHNN and CDR2 SYGVQD (reference sequence). The CDR3 spells CASSVGGDYNEQFF. DNA for the CDR3: TGCGCCAGCAGTGTTGGGGGAGACTACAATGAGCAGTTCTTC.

This clone has more than one count but fewer than ten. The sample carries other DNA sequences with the same CDR3. The V and J genes are TRBV28 and TRBJ1-5; TRBD1 aligns across 10 bases. CDR3 length: 15 amino acids. The J segment lost 3 bases and the V segment lost 6 bases, leaving 5 bases of the junction unmatched. The germline gives CDR1 MDHEN, CDR2 SYDVKM. The CDR3 DNA is TGTGCCAGCAGCCCTGGGACAGGGGACAATCAGCCCCAGCATTTT. This encodes CASSPGTGDNQPQHF.

The J gene is TRBJ2-7, the V gene TRBV5-1; 10 bases match TRBD2. Germline values: CDR1 SGHRS, CDR2 YFSETQ. CDR3 length equals 16 residues. With 4 bases clipped from V and 0 bases from J, the junction kept 7 bases outside the gene matches. The CDR3 DNA follows: TGCGCCAGCAGCCAAGGACTAGCGGAAAGCTCCTACGAGCAGTACTTC. It encodes CASSQGLAESSYEQYF. Drawing the rest from reference TRBV5-1 and TRBJ2-7, the complete variable domain is KAGVTQTPRYLIKTRGQQVTLSCSPISGHRSVSWYQQTPGQGLQFLFEYFSETQRNKGNFPGRFSGRQFSNSRSEMNVSTLELGDSALYLCASSQGLAESSYEQYFGPGTRLTVT.

V and J are TRBV6-5 and TRBJ2-2; 7 nucleotides line up with TRBD1. CDR3 length equals 16 residues. Trimming removed 4 bases from V and 1 base from J; junction bases left unmatched: 6. The germline CDR1 and CDR2 sequences are MNHEY and SVGAGI. CDR3 nucleotide sequence: TGTGCCAGCAGTTTCCAGACAGGGCGGAACACCGGGGAGCTGTTTTTT. Protein sequence: CASSFQTGRNTGELFF.

CDR3: CASSLSILFNQPQHF. The CDR3, as DNA: TGTGCCAGCAGCTTGAGTATACTGTTCAATCAGCCCCAGCATTTT. V and J are TRBV5-8 and TRBJ1-5; D not resolved. Germline-derived CDR1 and CDR2 are SGHTS and YDEGEE. This CDR3 region has 15 residues. Trimming shortened V by 1 base and J by 3 bases, and 11 bases separated the two germline ends.

This clone was picked up one time. The chain joins TRBV5-6 to TRBJ2-2; D gene ambiguous. CDR1 is SGHDT, CDR2 YYEEEE, per germline. V was cut by 4 bases and J by 4 bases, with 8 bases left in between. This CDR3 comprises 13 residues. This CDR3 reads CASSPGFTGELFF. In DNA form, the CDR3 reads TGTGCCAGCAGCCCAGGATTCACCGGGGAGCTGTTTTTT.

The chain couples TRBV7-3 to TRBJ2-3; TRBD2 matches at 8 bases. CDR1 SGHTA and CDR2 FQGTGA come from the germline V gene. The trim removed 2 bases at V and 0 bases at J, leaving 1 base unmatched. The CDR3 totals 15 residues. The DNA for the CDR3 is TGTGCCAGCAGCTTAGCTAGCGGGAGCACAGATACGCAGTATTTT. It encodes CASSLASGSTDTQYF.

This CDR3 reads CASSDLRTGSGNTIYF. CDR3 sequence (DNA): TGTGCCAGCAGCGACTTAAGGACAGGCTCTGGAAACACCATATATTTT. The rearrangement joins TRBV9 to TRBJ1-3; 7 bases map to TRBD1. This CDR3 comprises 16 residues. V was clipped by 3 bases and J by 0 bases; unmatched bases: 6. Germline lookup yields CDR1 SGDLS and CDR2 YYNGEE.

For the CDR3, the DNA is TGCGCCAGCAGCTTATTCAGGGAAGCAGATACGCAGTATTTT. It translates to CASSLFREADTQYF. The chain joins TRBV5-1 to TRBJ2-3, with a tentative D call TRBD1 (5 bases). The CDR3 consists of 14 residues. Trimming took 2 bases from V and 4 from J, leaving 11 bases between them. Germline CDR1 SGHRS, CDR2 YFSETQ.

This sequence joins TRBV5-1 and TRBJ2-5; D remains unclear. The V gene lost 1 base and the J gene lost 4 bases, with 11 bases spanning the gap. The CDR3 loop spans 14 amino acids. The V gene's germline CDR1 is SGHRS and CDR2 YFSETQ. CDR3 in amino acids: CASSLTTIAETQYF. The CDR3, as DNA: TGCGCCAGCAGCTTGACCACGATTGCAGAGACCCAGTACTTC.